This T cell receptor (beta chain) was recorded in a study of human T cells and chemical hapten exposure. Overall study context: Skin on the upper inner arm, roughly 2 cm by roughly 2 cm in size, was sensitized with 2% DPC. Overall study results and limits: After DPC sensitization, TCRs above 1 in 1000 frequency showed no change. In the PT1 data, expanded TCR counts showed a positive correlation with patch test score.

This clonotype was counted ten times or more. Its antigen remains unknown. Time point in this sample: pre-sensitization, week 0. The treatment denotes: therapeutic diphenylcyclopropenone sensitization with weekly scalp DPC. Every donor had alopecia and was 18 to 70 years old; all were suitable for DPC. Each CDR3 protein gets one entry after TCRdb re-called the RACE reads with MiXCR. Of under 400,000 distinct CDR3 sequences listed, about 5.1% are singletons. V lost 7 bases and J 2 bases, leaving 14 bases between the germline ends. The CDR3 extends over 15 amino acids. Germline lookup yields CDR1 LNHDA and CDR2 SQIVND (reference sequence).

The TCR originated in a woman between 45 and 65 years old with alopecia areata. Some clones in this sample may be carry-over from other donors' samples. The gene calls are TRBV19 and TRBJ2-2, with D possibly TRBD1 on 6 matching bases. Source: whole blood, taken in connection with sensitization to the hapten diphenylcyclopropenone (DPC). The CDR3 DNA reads TGTGCCAGTACTCCGGGACAAACCAACACCGGGGAGCTGTTTTTT. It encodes CASTPGQTNTGELFF.